Sequencing of this T cell receptor (beta chain) was carried out in a study of tumor and adjacent non-tumor tissue in lung cancer. TCRbeta libraries were built with three rounds of nested PCR, modified from ARM-PCR. MiXCR, applied by TCRdb to the multiplex PCR reads, yields one record per CDR3 protein. Among 80,000 to 100,000 distinct CDR3 sequences listed, about 80% were seen once. RNA was extracted from bulk tissue without any cell sorting. This non-tumor lung sample came from over 3 cm beyond the tumor edge. Germline-derived CDR1 and CDR2 are SQVTM and ANQGSEA. V was clipped by 6 bases and J by 7 bases; unmatched bases: 9. CDR3 length equals 13 residues.

The chain combines TRBV29-1 with TRBJ2-1; TRBD2 matches 7 bases. This clonotype was sampled from a man in his sixties with small cell lung cancer. The sequenced sample was distant non-tumor lung tissue. The CDR3 DNA sequence: TGCAGCGTACCCCTGGGAGGGAATAATGAGCAGTTCTTC. Encoded protein: CSVPLGGNNEQFF.